A single sample is the source of the 16 T cell receptor beta chains below, sequenced in a study of blood T cell repertoires in COVID-19. Using immunoSEQ multiplex PCR, the repertoire was profiled, and TCRdb retains in-frame clones only, with some absent. In the table there are fewer than 95,000 clones, over 75% of which are singletons. Sequencing input: peripheral blood. These receptors were obtained from a woman older than 75 with acute or convalescent COVID-19.

The CDR3 protein is CASSSTSGVYNEQFF. CDR3 bases: TGTGCCAGCAGCTCGACTAGCGGGGTCTACAATGAGCAGTTCTTC. The rearrangement joins TRBV7-6 to TRBJ2-1; 11 positions match TRBD2. The CDR3 covers 15 residues. V was clipped by 4 bases and J by 3 bases; unmatched bases: 2. Germline values: CDR1 SGHVS, CDR2 FNYEAQ.

The chain combines TRBV4-2 with TRBJ1-5; D remains unclear. The CDR3 spans 14 residues. CDR1 is LGHNA, CDR2 YNFKEQ, per germline. The V end lost 1 base, the J end lost 5 bases, and 9 bases lay between the germline ends. CDR3 sequence: CASSQVAGYQPQHF. CDR3 sequence (DNA): TGTGCCAGCAGCCAAGTAGCCGGCTATCAGCCCCAGCATTTT.

The chain joins TRBV3-1 (or the pseudogene TRBV3-2) to TRBJ2-7; D is undetermined. Germline V gene lookup returns CDR1 LGHDT and CDR2 YNNKEL (reference sequence). The CDR3 has 12 amino acids. V was shortened by 4 bases and J by 0 bases, with 4 bases between the two germline ends. Written as DNA, the CDR3 is TGTGCCAGCAGCCCTAACTCCTACGAGCAGTACTTC. As protein: CASSPNSYEQYF.

The genes are TRBV3-1 (or the pseudogene TRBV3-2) and TRBJ2-7, with TRBD2 matching over 10 bases. The CDR3 covers 18 residues. Germline trimming cut 6 bases from V and 1 base from J; bases unmatched to any gene: 15. Germline assignment: CDR1 LGHDT and CDR2 YNNKEL (reference sequence). CDR3 region: CASSHRVSGTSASYEQYF. CDR3 nucleotide sequence: TGTGCCAGCAGTCACAGGGTGAGTGGGACTAGCGCATCCTACGAGCAGTACTTC.

This chain connects TRBV7-8 to TRBJ1-4; D unclear. Germline V gene lookup returns CDR1 SGHVS and CDR2 FQNEAQ. V was clipped by 2 bases and J by 8 bases, with 18 bases between them. The CDR3 extends over 16 amino acids. This CDR3 is CASSLLTPGVGEKLFF. For the CDR3, the DNA is TGTGCCAGCAGCTTACTAACCCCCGGGGTTGGGGAAAAACTGTTTTTT.

The J gene is TRBJ2-1, the V gene TRBV2, with 10 bases that match TRBD2. The J segment lost 7 bases and the V segment lost 7 bases, leaving 4 bases of the junction unmatched. CDR1 SNHLY and CDR2 FYNNEI come from the germline V gene. This CDR3 has 13 residues. Here the CDR3 reads CASKGLARNEQFF. For the CDR3, the DNA is TGTGCCAGCAAGGGACTAGCGAGGAATGAGCAGTTCTTC.

The chain has TRBV5-4 and TRBJ2-1; tentatively, D is TRBD1 (8 bases). The CDR3 runs 15 residues. The germline CDR1 and CDR2 sequences are SGHNT and YYREEE (reference sequence). V dropped 6 bases and J dropped 2 bases, with 15 bases sitting between them. The DNA of the CDR3 is TGTGCCAGCACCAACAGGGGGGGAACCTACAATGAGCAGTTCTTC. It translates to CASTNRGGTYNEQFF. The whole variable domain, remainder taken from reference TRBV5-4 and TRBJ2-1, is ETGVTQSPTHLIKTRGQQVTLRCSSQSGHNTVSWYQQALGQGPQFIFQYYREEENGRGNFPPRFSGLQFPNYSSELNVNALELDDSALYLCASTNRGGTYNEQFFGPGTRLTVL.

The chain couples TRBV5-4 to TRBJ1-6; TRBD1 might be the D (5 bases). The CDR3 covers 15 residues. CDR1 is SGHNT, CDR2 YYREEE, per germline (reference sequence). With 0 bases removed from V and 8 bases from J, the gap between germline ends came to 12 bases. CDR3 sequence (DNA): TGTGCCAGCAGCTTGGAGCCACAGGCCTATTCACCCCTCCACTTT. As protein: CASSLEPQAYSPLHF.

The chain has TRBV7-9 and TRBJ2-1; a weak D match, TRBD1 (6 bases). Germline V gene lookup returns CDR1 SEHNR and CDR2 FQNEAQ (reference sequence). Trimming took off 1 base at V and 3 bases at J, with 10 bases between the two ends. There are 15 residues in the CDR3. The CDR3 loop is CASSLDDRYYNEQFF. Written as DNA, the CDR3 is TGTGCCAGCAGCTTAGATGACAGGTACTACAATGAGCAGTTCTTC.

The chain has TRBV5-4 and TRBJ1-2; 10 bases match TRBD1. Per germline, CDR1 SGHNT and CDR2 YYREEE (reference sequence). This CDR3 contains 16 residues. J was trimmed by 0 bases and V by 3 bases; bases with no gene match: 5. CDR3 nucleotides: TGTGCCAGCAGCTGGGGACAGGGGAAAGCTAACTATGGCTACACCTTC. Its protein product is CASSWGQGKANYGYTF.

This chain joins TRBV5-4 and TRBJ2-7, with TRBD2 matching over 10 bases. Germline V gives CDR1 SGHNT, CDR2 YYREEE (reference sequence). This CDR3 is 15 amino acids long. V lost 4 bases to trimming and J lost 2 bases; unmatched junction nucleotides: 6. The CDR3 region is CASSPDSGGTYEQYF. For the CDR3, the DNA is TGTGCCAGCAGCCCCGATAGCGGGGGGACCTACGAGCAGTACTTC.

The chain links TRBV9 to TRBJ1-5; D gene unclear. The CDR3 runs 12 residues. V gave up 3 bases and J gave up 4 bases, with 5 bases separating them. Germline V CDR1 and CDR2: SGDLS, YYNGEE. This CDR3 is CASSAGNQPQHF. The CDR3 DNA reads TGTGCCAGCAGCGCCGGGAATCAGCCCCAGCATTTT.

The chain is built from TRBV24-1 and TRBJ1-5, with D possibly matching TRBD1 (6 bases). V gave up 2 bases and J gave up 9 bases, with 13 bases separating them. Germline loops: CDR1 KGHDR, CDR2 SFDVKD. This CDR3 has 14 residues. The DNA of the CDR3 is TGTGCCACCAGTGATTCACAGGGTATGCGGCCCCAGCATTTT. This translates into CATSDSQGMRPQHF.

The chain carries TRBV7-9 and TRBJ1-1, with D possibly being TRBD1 (6 bases). The germline V gene has CDR1 SEHNR and CDR2 FQNEAQ (reference sequence). This CDR3 has 15 amino acids. V was shortened by 7 bases and J by 1 base, with 16 bases between the two germline ends. Here the CDR3 reads CASTPPGTKNTEAFF. The DNA for the CDR3 is TGTGCCAGCACTCCCCCCGGGACAAAGAACACTGAAGCTTTCTTT.

This clone was detected only once. The chain uses TRBV5-1 and TRBJ1-1; no reliable D call. Germline CDR1 reads SGHRS; CDR2 reads YFSETQ. The CDR3 is made up of 13 amino acids. Trimming cost V 4 bases and J 4 bases, with 11 bases left between them. DNA for the CDR3: TGCGCCAGCAGCGAGGGATTCGGCACTGAAGCTTTCTTT. It yields the protein CASSEGFGTEAFF. Supplemented by reference TRBV5-1 and TRBJ1-1, the full variable domain reads KAGVTQTPRYLIKTRGQQVTLSCSPISGHRSVSWYQQTPGQGLQFLFEYFSETQRNKGNFPGRFSGRQFSNSRSEMNVSTLELGDSALYLCASSEGFGTEAFFGQGTRLTVV.

This sequence joins TRBV19 and TRBJ1-5; 7 nucleotides agree with TRBD1. Germline lookup yields CDR1 LNHDA and CDR2 SQIVND (reference sequence). With 3 bases clipped from V and 5 bases from J, the junction kept 7 bases outside the gene matches. There are 15 residues in the CDR3. CDR3 in amino acids: CASSISGTVDQPQHF. DNA of the CDR3: TGTGCCAGTAGTATCTCCGGGACAGTGGATCAGCCCCAGCATTTT.